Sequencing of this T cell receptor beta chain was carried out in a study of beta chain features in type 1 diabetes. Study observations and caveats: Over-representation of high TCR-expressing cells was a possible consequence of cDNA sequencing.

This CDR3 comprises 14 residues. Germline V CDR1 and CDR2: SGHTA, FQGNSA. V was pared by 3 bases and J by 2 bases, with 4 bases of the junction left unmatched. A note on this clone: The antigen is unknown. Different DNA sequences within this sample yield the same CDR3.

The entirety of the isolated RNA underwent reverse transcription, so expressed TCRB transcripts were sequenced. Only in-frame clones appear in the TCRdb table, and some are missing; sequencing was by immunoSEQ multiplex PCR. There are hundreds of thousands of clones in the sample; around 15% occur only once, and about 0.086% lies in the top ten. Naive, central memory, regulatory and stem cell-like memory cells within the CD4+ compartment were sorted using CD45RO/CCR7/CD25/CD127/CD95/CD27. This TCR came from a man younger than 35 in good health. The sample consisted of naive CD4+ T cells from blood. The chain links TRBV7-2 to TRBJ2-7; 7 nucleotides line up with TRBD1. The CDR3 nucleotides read TGTGCCAGCAGCTTGGGGCAGGGGGCCTACGAGCAGTACTTC. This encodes CASSLGQGAYEQYF.